This T cell receptor beta chain was captured in a study of T cells in Graves' hyperthyroidism and ophthalmopathy. Trimming shortened V by 7 bases and J by 5 bases, and 12 bases separated the two germline ends. Germline-derived CDR1 and CDR2 are MDHEN and SYDVKM. The CDR3 loop spans 13 amino acids. The sample holds many counts of this clonotype. It was RNA transcripts that yielded the amplified TCR beta CDR3 regions. Carried out on the TCR CDR3, a first-round RT-PCR used the HTBI primer set. TCRdb independently ran MiXCR on the multiplex PCR reads; one entry per CDR3 protein. The data show approximately 690,000 distinct CDR3 sequences, approximately 15% seen once.

The sequenced sample consisted of blood. This clonotype originated in a woman aged 50 to 65 with Graves' ophthalmopathy. The V gene is TRBV28, the J gene TRBJ1-5; no firm D call. The CDR3 sequence: CASNLREYQPQHF. CDR3 in DNA: TGTGCCAGCAACTTGAGGGAATATCAGCCCCAGCATTTT. The full variable domain, its missing parts supplied by reference TRBV28 and TRBJ1-5, is DVKVTQSSRYLVKRTGEKVFLECVQDMDHENMFWYRQDPGLGLRLIYFSYDVKMKEKGDIPEGYSVSREKKERFSLILESASTNQTSMYLCASNLREYQPQHFGDGTRLSIL.